This T cell receptor (beta chain) comes out of a study of T cells in Graves' hyperthyroidism and ophthalmopathy. V was shortened by 1 base and J by 5 bases, with 13 bases between the two germline ends. Germline CDR1 SEHNR, CDR2 FQNEAQ (reference sequence). The CDR3 consists of 15 residues. Using RNA transcripts as the source, TCR beta CDR3 regions were amplified. In the first-round RT-PCR of the TCR CDR3, the HTBI primer set was used. TCRdb recomputed calls from the multiplex PCR reads with MiXCR, one row per CDR3 protein. The sample has around 420,000 distinct CDR3 sequences, about 15% seen once. The sequence derives from a woman under 30 with Graves' hyperthyroidism. The sequencing sample was made of blood. This rearrangement joins TRBV7-9 to TRBJ2-3; no definite D call. The CDR3 region has the DNA TGTGCCAGCAGCTTAGTCCTGCCGAGAGGAGATACGCAGTATTTT. It specifies CASSLVLPRGDTQYF.